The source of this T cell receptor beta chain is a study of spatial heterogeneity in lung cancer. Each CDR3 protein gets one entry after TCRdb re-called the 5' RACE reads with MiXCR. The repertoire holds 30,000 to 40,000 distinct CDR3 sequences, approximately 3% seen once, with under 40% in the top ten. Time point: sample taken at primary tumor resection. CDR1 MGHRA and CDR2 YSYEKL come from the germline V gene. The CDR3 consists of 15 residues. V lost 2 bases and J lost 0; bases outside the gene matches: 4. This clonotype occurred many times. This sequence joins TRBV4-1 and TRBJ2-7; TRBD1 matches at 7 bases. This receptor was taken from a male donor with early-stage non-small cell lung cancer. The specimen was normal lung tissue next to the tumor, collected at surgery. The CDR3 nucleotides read TGCGCCAGCAGCCAAAGACAGGGTAGCTCCTACGAGCAGTACTTC. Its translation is CASSQRQGSSYEQYF.